This T cell receptor (beta chain) was documented in a study of spatial heterogeneity in lung cancer. Study at large: When available, follow-up PBMC samples taken a median of around 2 years after resection were sequenced. Each unique TCR and UMI combination was seen more than ten times on average in raw reads.

The germline V gene encodes CDR1 MNHNY and CDR2 SVGAGI (reference sequence). V shed 2 bases and J shed 7 bases, with 8 bases lying between them. The CDR3 covers 12 residues. TCRdb processed the 5' RACE reads anew with MiXCR; each CDR3 protein has one entry. The table records about 120,000 distinct CDR3 sequences, 10% to 15% of them present only once. Comments on this clonotype: The antigen remains undetermined.

Whole-study results and caveats: Among blood samples, ubiquitous expanded tumor TCRs appeared more at resection than at follow-up.

As for time point: blood at routine non-recurrence follow-up after resection. Whole RNA, which was extracted from tumor, nontumor lung tissue or frozen PBMC, was sequenced without any cell sorting. This TCR derives from a male donor with early-stage non-small cell lung cancer. Sequencing was performed on PBMCs, taken at follow-up. This chain connects TRBV6-6 to TRBJ2-5; no definite D call. CDR3 region: CASSYQERTQYF. The CDR3 region has the DNA TGTGCCAGCAGTTACCAAGAGAGGACCCAGTACTTC.